The source of this T cell receptor beta chain is a study of shared clonotypes between healthy human individuals. In germline, CDR1 is GTSNPN, CDR2 SVGIG (reference sequence). There are 11 residues in the CDR3. The germline V and J ends were trimmed by 0 bases and 7 bases, with 6 bases remaining between them. Concerning this clone: The target antigen is unknown. Other DNA sequences in this specimen translate into the identical CDR3.

The method was immunoSEQ multiplex PCR; TCRdb's version includes in-frame clones alone and lacks a portion of them. The sample contains 1.6 million or so clones, just under 99% of which appear only once. The study's findings and limits: Non-shared clonotypes displayed generation probabilities falling below those of clonotypes present in all four donors.

The chain links TRBV30 to TRBJ1-2; D gene uncertain. This receptor was taken from a man aged 30 to 39 in good health. The sample consisted of naive CD4+ T cells sorted from blood. Subset in this sample: CD45RA+ positively selected. Written as DNA, the CDR3 is TGTGCCTGGAGTGTCGGGGTTGGCTACACCTTC. This sequence encodes CAWSVGVGYTF.